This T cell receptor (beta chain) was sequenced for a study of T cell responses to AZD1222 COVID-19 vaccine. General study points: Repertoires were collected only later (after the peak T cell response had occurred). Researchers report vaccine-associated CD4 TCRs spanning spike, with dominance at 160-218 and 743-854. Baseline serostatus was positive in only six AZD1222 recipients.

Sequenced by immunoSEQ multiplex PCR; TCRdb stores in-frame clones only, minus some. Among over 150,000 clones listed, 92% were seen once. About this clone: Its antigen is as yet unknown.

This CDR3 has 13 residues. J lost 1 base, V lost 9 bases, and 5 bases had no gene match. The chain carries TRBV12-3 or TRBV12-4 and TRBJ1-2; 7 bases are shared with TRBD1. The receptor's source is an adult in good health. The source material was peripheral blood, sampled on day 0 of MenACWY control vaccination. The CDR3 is CASGTDDNYGYTF. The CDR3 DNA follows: TGTGCCAGTGGGACAGACGATAACTATGGCTACACCTTC.